One and the same sample provided the 9 T cell receptor beta chains below, sequenced in a study of CD4 T cells in relation to SARS-CoV-2 and coronaviruses. Antigens for these TCRs are unknown. Profiled with immunoSEQ multiplex PCR; TCRdb holds only in-frame clones, not every one. The sample has 9,500 to 15,000 clones, approximately 69% seen once. Unexposed donor CD4+ T cells date from 2011-2018, before the COVID-19 pandemic. The cells were cultured for under 13 days before CD4+ T cells were isolated. The sequencing sample was made of CD4+ T cells from PBMCs, cultured in vitro. Every receptor here comes from a human donor in good health.

The V gene is TRBV3-1 (or the pseudogene TRBV3-2), the J gene TRBJ2-7; 8 bases line up with TRBD1. The CDR3 is made up of 13 amino acids. The V gene's germline CDR1 is LGHDT and CDR2 YNNKEL (reference sequence). With V trimmed by 8 bases and J by 4 bases, 7 bases remained unmatched. DNA of the CDR3: TGTGCCAGCGGGACAGGAGAGGGGTACGAGCAGTACTTC. The encoded protein is CASGTGEGYEQYF.

This clone occurred a few times. This chain links TRBV5-1 with TRBJ2-2; 15 bases match TRBD2. Unmatched junction bases numbered 6, after V lost 4 bases and J lost 5 bases. The CDR3 sequence is 17 residues long. CDR1 and CDR2 from the germline V gene are SGHRS and YFSETQ. The CDR3 DNA reads as TGCGCCAGCAGCCCCGGGACTAGCGGGAGGCGTACCGGGGAGCTGTTTTTT. Protein product: CASSPGTSGRRTGELFF.

This chain connects TRBV10-3 to TRBJ1-1, with a weak D call TRBD1 (6 bases). This CDR3 has 12 amino acids. CDR1 is ENHRY and CDR2 is SYGVKD in the germline V gene. V lost 10 bases, J lost 4 bases, and 13 bases lay in between. The CDR3 sequence: CATTGSGTEAFF. The CDR3 DNA reads TGTGCCACTACAGGGTCGGGCACTGAAGCTTTCTTT.

V is TRBV27 and J is TRBJ2-2; possibly TRBD1 or TRBD2 for D (6 bases each). V dropped 2 bases and J dropped 9 bases, with 13 bases sitting between them. The CDR3 is 14 residues long. The germline CDR1 and CDR2 sequences are MNHEY and SMNVEV (reference sequence). The CDR3 DNA reads as TGTGCCAGCAGTTTAAATGGAGGGGGTCGGGAGCTGTTTTTT. Amino acids: CASSLNGGGRELFF.

The table lists this clone with a count of one. The V and J genes are TRBV6-2 or TRBV6-3 and TRBJ1-5; the D is unclear. The germline CDR1 and CDR2 sequences are MNHEY and SVGEGT. CDR3 length: 15 residues. The ends were cut back, 2 bases at V and 2 bases at J, with 10 bases in the middle. The CDR3, as DNA: TGTGCCAGCAGTTACGCGAGCCAGGGCAATCAGCCCCAGCATTTT. Its translation: CASSYASQGNQPQHF.

The CDR3 sequence: CAWGTGGSNQPQHF. CDR3 in DNA: TGTGCCTGGGGGACAGGGGGGAGCAATCAGCCCCAGCATTTT. This chain joins TRBV30 and TRBJ1-5; 11 bases align to TRBD1. This CDR3 is 14 amino acids long. Unmatched junction bases numbered 1, after V lost 5 bases and J lost 1 base. Germline lookup yields CDR1 GTSNPN and CDR2 SVGIG (reference sequence). The full variable domain, with the rest looked up from reference TRBV30 and TRBJ1-5, is SQTIHQWPATLVQPVGSPLSLECTVEGTSNPNLYWYRQAAGRGLQLLFYSVGIGQISSEVPQNLSASRPQDRQFILSSKKLLLSDSGFYLCAWGTGGSNQPQHFGDGTRLSIL.

The chain joins TRBV7-9 to TRBJ1-5, with D perhaps matching TRBD1 (5 bases). The CDR3 has 12 amino acids. Germline V CDR1 and CDR2: SEHNR, FQNEAQ (reference sequence). The germline V and J ends were trimmed by 6 bases and 5 bases, with 8 bases remaining between them. The CDR3, as DNA: TGTGCCAGCAGTGACAGCTATCAGCCCCAGCATTTT. Translation: CASSDSYQPQHF.

CDR3 sequence reads: CAISESRARAEAFF. CDR3 sequence (DNA): TGTGCCATCAGTGAGTCAAGGGCACGAGCTGAAGCTTTCTTT. This rearrangement joins TRBV10-3 to TRBJ1-1; the D is unclear. Germline CDR1 ENHRY, CDR2 SYGVKD. CDR3 length equals 14 residues. The germline V and J ends were trimmed by 0 bases and 6 bases, with 11 bases remaining between them.

This rearrangement joins TRBV12-3 or TRBV12-4 to TRBJ1-5, with D perhaps matching TRBD1 (6 bases). V shed 3 bases and J shed 6 bases, with 9 bases lying between them. The length of the CDR3 is 13 residues. This CDR3 is CASSFGGLQPQHF. In nucleotides, the CDR3 is TGTGCCAGCAGTTTTGGGGGGCTTCAGCCCCAGCATTTT.